A selection of T cell receptor beta chains follows, all from one sample in a study of cytomegalovirus exposure and HLA in healthy donors. TCRdb's table, derived via immunoSEQ multiplex PCR, lists solely in-frame clones and lacks some. The sample contains about 250,000 clones, more than 75% of which appear only once. The sequenced material came from PBMCs. These receptors were obtained from a man aged 18-30 years in good health and CMV-seropositive. The CDR3 runs from the conserved cysteine through the conserved F or W. A D gene is named only where the DNA matches it firmly.

>TRBV5-4|TRBD2
CASSSLAGGSDEQFF
>TRBV7-2|TRBD1
CASSTRTGHQPQHF
>TRBV19|.
CASSMGFPSLTEAFF
>TRBV11-2|.
CASSLKEGAYEQYF
>TRBV6-5|.
CASTPTGSGNYGYTF
>TRBV28|.
CASSFAGDRSDEQFF
>TRBV6-1|.
CASSDHLTAEAFF
>TRBV4-2|TRBD2
CASSLGGRATDTQYF
>TRBV7-9|.
CASSPGRRANTEAFF
>TRBV19|TRBD2
CASSIMASGQETQYF
>TRBV18|.
CASSQASRNSNQPQHF
>TRBV4-1|TRBD1
CASSQAGQGKNEQFF
>TRBV11-2|.
CASSFTGMDYNEQFF
>TRBV11-2|TRBD2
CASSQGRGVWANVLTF
>TRBV27|.
CASSLRTVGTGRRETQYF
>TRBV2|TRBD1
CASEGQGNQPQHF
>TRBV2|TRBD2
CASSSGRDTGELFF
>TRBV5-5|.
CAGGPTRTTQYF
>TRBV5-4|TRBD2
CASSSSGLALSTDTQYF
>TRBV18|TRBD1
CASSPPLTGVRFNYGYTF
>TRBV29-1|.
CSVEYPFGRVGETQYF
>TRBV10-3|.
CAISDKGDYGYTF
>TRBV29-1|.
CSGGLDYGYTF
>TRBV15|.
CATSRTVALNEPQHF
>TRBV4-1|TRBD2
CASSQDPGLAVQETQYF
>TRBV5-1|.
CASSPQGVETQYF
>TRBV27|.
CASSSGTLEQYF